Below, one T cell receptor (beta chain) is given with its context. Sequencing was performed with immunoSEQ multiplex PCR; in TCRdb, only in-frame clones are kept and a portion is missing. The sample lists about 110,000 clones; roughly 90% were seen once. The data were obtained in a study of glioma-infiltrating T cells after dendritic cell vaccination. Study-level background: Autologous tumor lysate-pulsed dendritic cell vaccination was given between about 2003 and 2012.

Time point reported: after dendritic cell vaccination, including at tumor progression/relapse. Trimming took off 8 bases at V and 3 bases at J, with 5 bases between the two ends. The CDR3 runs 10 residues. Per the germline V gene, CDR1 is MNHNS and CDR2 is SASEGT. The sequence was collected from a human donor with glioblastoma. The chain carries TRBV6-1 and TRBJ2-7, with a weak D call TRBD1 (5 bases). This material consisted of blood, taken after dendritic cell vaccination. CDR3 bases: TGTGCCAGCGACAGCTACGAGCAGTACTTC. As protein: CASDSYEQYF.